Presented here are 3 T cell receptor beta chains from one specimen sequenced in a study of shared clonotypes between healthy human individuals. Libraries were prepared by immunoSEQ multiplex PCR; TCRdb keeps only in-frame clonotypes and omits some of them. The table records under 1,100,000 clones, roughly 75% of them present only once. Sequenced: memory CD4+ T cells sorted from blood. Specified subset: CD45RA-negative fraction. All receptors come from a man between 18 and 29 years old in good health.

The rearrangement uses TRBV10-2 and TRBJ1-1; 10 nucleotides agree with TRBD1. Germline CDR1 reads WSHSY; CDR2 reads SAAADI. J lost 6 bases, V lost 6 bases, and 10 bases had no gene match. This CDR3 comprises 15 residues. The CDR3 coding sequence is TGCGCCAGCAGCGTTCCGGGACAGGGGATAGCTGAAGCTTTCTTT. Protein: CASSVPGQGIAEAFF.

The rearrangement joins TRBV6-5 to TRBJ1-6; TRBD1 is a possible D gene (5 bases). The CDR3 loop spans 15 amino acids. CDR1 is MNHEY, CDR2 SVGAGI, per germline. V lost 7 bases, J lost 6 bases, and 16 bases lay in between. CDR3 sequence: CASNRIWGGNSPLHF. CDR3 DNA: TGTGCCAGCAACCGAATCTGGGGGGGTAATTCACCCCTCCACTTT.

The rearrangement uses TRBV5-1 and TRBJ2-7; TRBD1 might be the D (6 bases). The CDR3 has 14 residues. Germline assignment: CDR1 SGHRS and CDR2 YFSETQ. The V end lost 0 bases, the J end lost 3 bases, and 10 bases lay between the germline ends. CDR3 sequence (DNA): TGCGCCAGCAGCTTGGAGGGACATCGCTACGAGCAGTACTTC. It codes for CASSLEGHRYEQYF.